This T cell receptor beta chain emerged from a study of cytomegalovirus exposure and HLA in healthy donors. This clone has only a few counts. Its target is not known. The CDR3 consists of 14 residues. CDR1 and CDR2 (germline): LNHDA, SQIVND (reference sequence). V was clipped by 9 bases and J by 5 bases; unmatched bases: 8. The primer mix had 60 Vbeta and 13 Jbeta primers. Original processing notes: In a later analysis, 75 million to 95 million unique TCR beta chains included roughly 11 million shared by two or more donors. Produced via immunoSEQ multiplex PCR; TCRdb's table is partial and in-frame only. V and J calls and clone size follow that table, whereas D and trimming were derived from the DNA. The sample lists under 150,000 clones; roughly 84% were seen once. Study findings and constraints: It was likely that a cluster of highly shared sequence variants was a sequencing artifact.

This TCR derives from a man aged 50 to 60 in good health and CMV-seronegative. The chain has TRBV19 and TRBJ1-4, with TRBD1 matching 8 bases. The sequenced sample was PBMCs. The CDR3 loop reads CASGTGGINEKLFF. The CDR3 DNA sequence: TGTGCCAGCGGGACAGGAGGAATAAATGAAAAACTGTTTTTT. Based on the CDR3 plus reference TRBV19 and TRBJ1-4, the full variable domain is DGGITQSPKYLFRKEGQNVTLSCEQNLNHDAMYWYRQDPGQGLRLIYYSQIVNDFQKGDIAEGYSVSREKKESFPLTVTSAQKNPTAFYLCASGTGGINEKLFFGSGTQLSVL.